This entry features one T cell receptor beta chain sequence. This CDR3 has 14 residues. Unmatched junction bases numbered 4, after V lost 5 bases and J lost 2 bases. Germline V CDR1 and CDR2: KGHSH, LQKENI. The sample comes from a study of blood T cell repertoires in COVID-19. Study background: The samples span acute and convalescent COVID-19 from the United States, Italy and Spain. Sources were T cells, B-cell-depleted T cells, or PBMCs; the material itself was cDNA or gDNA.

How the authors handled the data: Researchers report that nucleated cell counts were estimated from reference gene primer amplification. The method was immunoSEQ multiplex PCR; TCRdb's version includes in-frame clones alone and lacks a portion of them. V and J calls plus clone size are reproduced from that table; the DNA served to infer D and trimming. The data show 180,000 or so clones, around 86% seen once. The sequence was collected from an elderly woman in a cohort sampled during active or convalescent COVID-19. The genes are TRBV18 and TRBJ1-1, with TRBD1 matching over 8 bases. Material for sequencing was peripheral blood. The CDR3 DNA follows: TGTGCCAGCTCAACGACAGGGGTTAACACTGAAGCTTTCTTT. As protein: CASSTTGVNTEAFF.